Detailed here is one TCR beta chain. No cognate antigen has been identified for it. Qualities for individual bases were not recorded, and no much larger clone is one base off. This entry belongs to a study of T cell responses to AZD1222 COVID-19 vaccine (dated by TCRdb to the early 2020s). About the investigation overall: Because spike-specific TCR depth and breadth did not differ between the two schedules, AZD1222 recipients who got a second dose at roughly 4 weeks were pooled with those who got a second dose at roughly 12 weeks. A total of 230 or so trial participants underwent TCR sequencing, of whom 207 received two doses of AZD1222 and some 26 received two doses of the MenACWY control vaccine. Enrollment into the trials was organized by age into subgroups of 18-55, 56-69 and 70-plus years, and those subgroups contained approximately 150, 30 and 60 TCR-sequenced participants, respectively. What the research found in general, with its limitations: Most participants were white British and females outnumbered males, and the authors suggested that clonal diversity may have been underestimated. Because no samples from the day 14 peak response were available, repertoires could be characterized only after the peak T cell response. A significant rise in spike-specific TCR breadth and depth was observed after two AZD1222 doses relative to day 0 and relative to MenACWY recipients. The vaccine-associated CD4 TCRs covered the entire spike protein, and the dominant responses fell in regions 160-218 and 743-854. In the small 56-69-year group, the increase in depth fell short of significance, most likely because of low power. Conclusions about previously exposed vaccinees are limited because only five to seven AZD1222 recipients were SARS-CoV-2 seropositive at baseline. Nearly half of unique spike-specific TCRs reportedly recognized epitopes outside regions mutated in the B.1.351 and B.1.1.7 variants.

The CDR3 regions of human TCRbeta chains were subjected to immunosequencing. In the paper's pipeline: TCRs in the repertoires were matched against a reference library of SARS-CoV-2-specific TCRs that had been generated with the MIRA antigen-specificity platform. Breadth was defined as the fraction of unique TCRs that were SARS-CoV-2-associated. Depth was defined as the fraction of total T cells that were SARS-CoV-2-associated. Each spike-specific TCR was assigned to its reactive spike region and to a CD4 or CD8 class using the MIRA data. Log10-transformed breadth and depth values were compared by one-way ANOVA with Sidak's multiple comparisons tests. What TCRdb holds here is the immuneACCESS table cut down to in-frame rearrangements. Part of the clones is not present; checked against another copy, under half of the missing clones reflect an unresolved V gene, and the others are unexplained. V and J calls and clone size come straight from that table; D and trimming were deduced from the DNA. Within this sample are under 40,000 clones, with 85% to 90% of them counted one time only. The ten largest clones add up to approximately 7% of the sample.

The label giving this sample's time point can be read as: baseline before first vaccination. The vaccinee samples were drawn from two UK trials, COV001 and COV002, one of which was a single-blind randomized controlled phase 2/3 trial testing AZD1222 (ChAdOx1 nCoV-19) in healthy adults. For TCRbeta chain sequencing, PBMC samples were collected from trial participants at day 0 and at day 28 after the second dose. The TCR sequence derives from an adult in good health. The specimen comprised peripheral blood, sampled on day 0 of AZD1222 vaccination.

The CDR3 here reads CASSLAGGTGNTIYF. The DNA reads TGCGCCAGCAGCTTGGCCGGAGGGACTGGAAACACCATATATTTT. The receptor chain draws on TRBV5-1 and TRBJ1-3; a confident D gene designation cannot be given. The CDR3 numbers 15 residues from cysteine through phenylalanine. CDR3 DNA only is kept here, 45 bases in frame from base 1. V sheds 0 bases and J sheds 2 bases, leaving 9 bases between their ends. The germline V gene encodes CDR1 SGHRS and CDR2 YFSETQ.